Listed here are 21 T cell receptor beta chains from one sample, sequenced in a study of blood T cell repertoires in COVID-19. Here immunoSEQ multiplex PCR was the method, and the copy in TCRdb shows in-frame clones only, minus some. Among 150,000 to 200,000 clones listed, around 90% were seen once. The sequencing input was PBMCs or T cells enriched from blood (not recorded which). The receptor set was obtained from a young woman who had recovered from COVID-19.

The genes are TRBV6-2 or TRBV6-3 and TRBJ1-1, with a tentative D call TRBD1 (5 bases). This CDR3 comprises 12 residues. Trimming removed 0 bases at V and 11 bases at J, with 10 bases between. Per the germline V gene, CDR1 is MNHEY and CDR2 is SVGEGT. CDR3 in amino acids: CASSYSEGTAFF. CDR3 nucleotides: TGTGCCAGCAGTTACTCGGAGGGGACGGCTTTCTTT.

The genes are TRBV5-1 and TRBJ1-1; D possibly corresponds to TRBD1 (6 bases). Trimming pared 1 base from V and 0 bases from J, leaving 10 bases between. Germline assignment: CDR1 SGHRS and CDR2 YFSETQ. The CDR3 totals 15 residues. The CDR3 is CASSLPQGLNTEAFF. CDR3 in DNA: TGCGCCAGCAGCTTGCCTCAGGGGTTGAACACTGAAGCTTTCTTT.

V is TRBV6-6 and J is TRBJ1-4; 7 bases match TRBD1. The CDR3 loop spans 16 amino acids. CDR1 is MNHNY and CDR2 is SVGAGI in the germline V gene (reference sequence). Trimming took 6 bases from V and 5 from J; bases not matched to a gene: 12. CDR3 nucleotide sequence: TGTGCCAGCAGCAGAGGGACAGCTGGTGGGAATGAAAAACTGTTTTTT. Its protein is CASSRGTAGGNEKLFF.

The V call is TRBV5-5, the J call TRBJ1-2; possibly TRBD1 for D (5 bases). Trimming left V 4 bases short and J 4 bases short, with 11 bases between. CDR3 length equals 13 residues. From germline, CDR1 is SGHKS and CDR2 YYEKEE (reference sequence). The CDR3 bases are TGTGCCAGCAGCCTCGGGGGGAGCTATGGCTACACCTTC. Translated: CASSLGGSYGYTF.

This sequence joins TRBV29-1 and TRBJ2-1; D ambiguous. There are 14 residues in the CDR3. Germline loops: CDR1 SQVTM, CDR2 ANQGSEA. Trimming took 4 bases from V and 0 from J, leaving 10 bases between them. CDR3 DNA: TGCAGCGTTGTGGGCACGAACTCCTACAATGAGCAGTTCTTC. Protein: CSVVGTNSYNEQFF.

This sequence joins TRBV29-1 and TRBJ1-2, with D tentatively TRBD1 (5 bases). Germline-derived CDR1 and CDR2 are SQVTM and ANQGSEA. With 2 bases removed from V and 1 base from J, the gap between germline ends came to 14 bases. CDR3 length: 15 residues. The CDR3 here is CSVESAGKVNYGYTF. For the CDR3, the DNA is TGCAGCGTTGAATCGGCAGGGAAGGTTAACTATGGCTACACCTTC.

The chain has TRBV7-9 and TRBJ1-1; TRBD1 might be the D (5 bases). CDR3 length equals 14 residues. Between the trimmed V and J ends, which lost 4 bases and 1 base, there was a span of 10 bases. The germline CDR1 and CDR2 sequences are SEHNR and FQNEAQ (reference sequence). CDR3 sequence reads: CASSSGQTNTEAFF. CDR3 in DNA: TGTGCCAGCAGCTCCGGACAAACGAACACTGAAGCTTTCTTT.

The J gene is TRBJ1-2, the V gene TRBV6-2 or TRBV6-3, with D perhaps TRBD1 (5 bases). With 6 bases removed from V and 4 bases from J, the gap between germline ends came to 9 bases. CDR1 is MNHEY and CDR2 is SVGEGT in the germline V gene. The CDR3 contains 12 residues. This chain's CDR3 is CASSHDSYGYTF. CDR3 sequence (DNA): TGTGCCAGCAGCCACGACAGCTATGGCTACACCTTC.

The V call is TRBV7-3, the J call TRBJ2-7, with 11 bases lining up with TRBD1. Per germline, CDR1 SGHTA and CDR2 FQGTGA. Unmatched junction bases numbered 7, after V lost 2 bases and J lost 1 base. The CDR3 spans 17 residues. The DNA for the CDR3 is TGTGCCAGCAGCTTAGGGACAGGGGGACCGCGGTCCTACGAGCAGTACTTC. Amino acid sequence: CASSLGTGGPRSYEQYF. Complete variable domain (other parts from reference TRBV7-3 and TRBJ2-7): GAGVSQTPSNKVTEKGKYVELRCDPISGHTALYWYRQSLGQGPEFLIYFQGTGAADDSGLPNDRFFAVRPEGSVSTLKIQRTERGDSAVYLCASSLGTGGPRSYEQYFGPGTRLTVT.

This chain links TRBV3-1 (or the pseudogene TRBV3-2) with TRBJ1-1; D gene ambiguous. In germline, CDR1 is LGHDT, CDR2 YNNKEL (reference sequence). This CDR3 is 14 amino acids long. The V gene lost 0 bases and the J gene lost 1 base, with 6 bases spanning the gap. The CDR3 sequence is CASSQDPENTEAFF. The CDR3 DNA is TGTGCCAGCAGCCAAGATCCAGAGAACACTGAAGCTTTCTTT.

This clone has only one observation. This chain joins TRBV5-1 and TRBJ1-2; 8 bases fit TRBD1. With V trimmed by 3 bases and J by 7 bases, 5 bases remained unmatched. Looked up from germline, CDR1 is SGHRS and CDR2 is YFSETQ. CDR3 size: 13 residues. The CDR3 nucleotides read TGCGCCAGCAGCTCCCAGGGGGCCGGTGGCTACACCTTC. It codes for CASSSQGAGGYTF.

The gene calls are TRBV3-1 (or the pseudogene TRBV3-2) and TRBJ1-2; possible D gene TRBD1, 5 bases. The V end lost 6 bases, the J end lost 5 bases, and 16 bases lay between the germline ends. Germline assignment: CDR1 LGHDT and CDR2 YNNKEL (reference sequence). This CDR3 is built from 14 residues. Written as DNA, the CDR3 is TGTGCCAGCAGGCCTGGGGGGGGTAGGTATGGCTACACCTTC. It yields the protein CASRPGGGRYGYTF.

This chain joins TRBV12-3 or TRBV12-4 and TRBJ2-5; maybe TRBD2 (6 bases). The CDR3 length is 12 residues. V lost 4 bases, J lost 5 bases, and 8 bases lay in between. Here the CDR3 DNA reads TGTGCCAGCAGTTCAGGGAGGGAGACCCAGTACTTC. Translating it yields CASSSGRETQYF.

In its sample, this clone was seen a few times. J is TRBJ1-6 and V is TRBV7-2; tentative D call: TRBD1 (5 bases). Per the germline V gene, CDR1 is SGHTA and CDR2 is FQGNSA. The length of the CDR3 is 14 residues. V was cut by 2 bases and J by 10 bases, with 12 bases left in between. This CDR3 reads CASSLMGGASPLHF. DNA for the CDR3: TGTGCCAGCAGCTTAATGGGGGGTGCGTCACCCCTCCACTTT.

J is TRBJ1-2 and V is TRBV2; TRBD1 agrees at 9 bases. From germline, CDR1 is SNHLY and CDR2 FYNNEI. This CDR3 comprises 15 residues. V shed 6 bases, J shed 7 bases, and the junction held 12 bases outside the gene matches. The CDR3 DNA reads TGTGCCAGCAGCGAATCAGGGGACAGGGTTGTTGGCTACACCTTC. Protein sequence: CASSESGDRVVGYTF.

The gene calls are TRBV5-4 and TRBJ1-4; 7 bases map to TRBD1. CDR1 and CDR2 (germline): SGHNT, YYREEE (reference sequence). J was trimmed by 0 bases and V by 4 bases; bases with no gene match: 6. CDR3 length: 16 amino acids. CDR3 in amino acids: CASSVDRDSTNEKLFF. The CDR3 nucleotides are TGTGCCAGCAGCGTAGACAGGGATTCAACTAATGAAAAACTGTTTTTT.

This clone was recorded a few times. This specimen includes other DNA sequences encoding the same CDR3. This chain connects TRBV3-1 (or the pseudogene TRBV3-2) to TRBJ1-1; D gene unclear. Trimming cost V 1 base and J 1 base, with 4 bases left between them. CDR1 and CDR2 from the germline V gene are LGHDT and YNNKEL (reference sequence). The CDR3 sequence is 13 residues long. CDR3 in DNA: TGTGCCAGCAGCCAAGGAGGGAACACTGAAGCTTTCTTT. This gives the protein CASSQGGNTEAFF.

As DNA, the CDR3 is TGTGCCAGCAGCTTAACGCCGGAGGGCACTGAAGCTTTCTTT. It codes for CASSLTPEGTEAFF. The rearrangement uses TRBV7-3 and TRBJ1-1; D not certain. V gave up 0 bases and J gave up 4 bases, with 9 bases separating them. Per germline, CDR1 SGHTA and CDR2 FQGTGA. This CDR3 region has 14 residues. The full variable domain, with the rest looked up from reference TRBV7-3 and TRBJ1-1, is GAGVSQTPSNKVTEKGKYVELRCDPISGHTALYWYRQSLGQGPEFLIYFQGTGAADDSGLPNDRFFAVRPEGSVSTLKIQRTERGDSAVYLCASSLTPEGTEAFFGQGTRLTVV.

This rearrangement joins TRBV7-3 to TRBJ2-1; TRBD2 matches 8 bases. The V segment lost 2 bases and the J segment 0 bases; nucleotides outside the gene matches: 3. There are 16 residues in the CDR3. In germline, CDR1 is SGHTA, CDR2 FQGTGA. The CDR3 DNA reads TGTGCCAGCAGCTTATCGAGCGGGAGCTCCTACAATGAGCAGTTCTTC. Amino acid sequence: CASSLSSGSSYNEQFF.

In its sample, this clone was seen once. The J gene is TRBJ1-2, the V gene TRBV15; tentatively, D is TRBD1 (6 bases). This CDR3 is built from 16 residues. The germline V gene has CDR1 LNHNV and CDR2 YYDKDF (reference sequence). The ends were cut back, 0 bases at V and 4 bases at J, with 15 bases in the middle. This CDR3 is CATSRESYRELYGYTF. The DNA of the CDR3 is TGTGCCACCAGCAGAGAATCGTACAGGGAACTCTATGGCTACACCTTC.

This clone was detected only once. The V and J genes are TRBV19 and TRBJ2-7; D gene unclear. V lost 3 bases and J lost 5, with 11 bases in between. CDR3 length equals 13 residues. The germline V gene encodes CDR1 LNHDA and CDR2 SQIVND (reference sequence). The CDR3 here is CASSIARGDEQYF. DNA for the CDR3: TGTGCCAGTAGTATTGCAAGAGGCGACGAGCAGTACTTC.